This TCR beta chain stems from a study of blood T cell repertoires in COVID-19. For the study at large: Acute and convalescent COVID-19 samples came from the United States, Italy and Spain. The cDNA or gDNA used as material had been derived from T cells, B-cell-depleted T cells, or PBMCs.

In the authors' workflow: Reference gene primers were amplified, and this amplification served to estimate nucleated cell counts. Here immunoSEQ multiplex PCR was the method, and the copy in TCRdb shows in-frame clones only, minus some. The D gene and trimming were derived from the DNA, and the V and J assignments and clone size from that table. The sample includes some 100,000 clones, about 88% seen only once; the top ten take 4.8%. Germline lookup yields CDR1 LNHNV and CDR2 YYDKDF (reference sequence). Trimming took off 6 bases at V and 2 bases at J, with 8 bases between the two ends. The CDR3 length is 13 residues.

The sample comprised peripheral blood. J is TRBJ1-5 and V is TRBV15, with D unresolved. The sequence was obtained from a woman older than 75 with active COVID-19. The CDR3, as DNA: TGTGCCACCAGGCAGAGGGGCAATCAGCCCCAGCATTTT. It specifies CATRQRGNQPQHF.